This T cell receptor (beta chain) was obtained from a study of T cells in Graves' hyperthyroidism and ophthalmopathy. Remarks on this clonotype: Its antigen is unidentified.

Findings of the study overall: Through a model of 13 V-J features, ophthalmopathy was separated from stable hyperthyroidism.

Regions amplified from RNA transcripts were the TCR beta CDR3 regions. The HTBI primer set served for first-round RT-PCR of the TCR CDR3. One entry per CDR3 protein results from TCRdb running MiXCR on the multiplex PCR reads. The table records hundreds of thousands of distinct CDR3 sequences, 45% of them present only once. This TCR was recovered from an adult man with Graves' disease, either hyperthyroidism or ophthalmopathy (not recorded which). The sequencing input was peripheral blood or thyroid tissue (not recorded which).

The CDR3 region is CAISDAGAGNQPQYF. CDR3 nucleotides: TGTGCCATCAGTGATGCCGGGGCGGGCAATCAGCCCCAGTACTTC. This chain connects TRBV10-3 to TRBJ2-5; possibly TRBD1 or TRBD2 for D (5 bases each). The CDR3 extends over 15 amino acids. Trimming left V 3 bases short and J 9 bases short, with 20 bases between. The V gene's germline CDR1 is ENHRY and CDR2 SYGVKD.